These 15 T cell receptor beta chains originate from one sample sequenced in a study of blood T cell repertoires in COVID-19 (dated by TCRdb to about 2020). To prepare the library, the immunoSEQ multiplex PCR assay was applied. The immuneACCESS repertoire file appears here via TCRdb, limited to in-frame rearrangements. These files lack a portion of the clones; in checked studies, under half of the deficit traces to unresolved V genes, and the cause of the others is not known. Present in this sample are under 250,000 clones, approximately 87% of which were seen just once. Of the sample, 2.6% falls within the top ten clones. Specimen: peripheral blood. Every receptor here comes from a woman aged 70-85 years with active or convalescent COVID-19.

The chain uses TRBV30 and TRBJ2-7, with TRBD2 matching 8 bases. The germline V gene has CDR1 GTSNPN and CDR2 SVGIG (reference sequence). The CDR3 is made up of 14 amino acids. Unmatched junction bases numbered 11, after V lost 3 bases and J lost 7 bases. The CDR3: CAWRPSGGTGEQYF. For the CDR3, the DNA is TGTGCCTGGAGGCCCTCGGGGGGGACGGGAGAGCAGTACTTC.

The chain is built from TRBV3-1 (or the pseudogene TRBV3-2) and TRBJ2-5; 15 nucleotides line up with TRBD2. The CDR3 covers 17 residues. Germline loops: CDR1 LGHDT, CDR2 YNNKEL (reference sequence). The V gene end was trimmed by 4 bases and the J gene end by 7 bases; junction bases not matched to a gene: 10. The CDR3 protein is CASSPGTSGGPPATQYF. In DNA form, the CDR3 reads TGTGCCAGCAGCCCCGGGACTAGCGGGGGGCCCCCGGCGACCCAGTACTTC.

The gene calls are TRBV27 and TRBJ2-5; D gene ambiguous. The CDR3 is 11 amino acids. Trimming removed 6 bases at V and 3 bases at J, with 5 bases between. The germline V gene encodes CDR1 MNHEY and CDR2 SMNVEV (reference sequence). CDR3 region: CASRAEETQYF. The DNA of the CDR3 is TGTGCCAGCAGGGCAGAAGAGACCCAGTACTTC.

The chain is built from TRBV28 and TRBJ1-2, with unresolved D. CDR1 MDHEN and CDR2 SYDVKM come from the germline V gene. This CDR3 has 10 amino acids. Trimming stripped 3 bases from V and 6 bases from J, with 2 bases between. This CDR3 reads CASSFNGYTF. CDR3 nucleotides: TGTGCCAGCAGTTTTAATGGCTACACCTTC.

The chain uses TRBV21-1 and TRBJ2-2; TRBD1 reflects the table's D call only, with no check against the DNA. TRBV21-1 is tagged as a pseudogene. This CDR3 has 17 residues. The CDR3 is CATQGGYHRTNTGELFF. CDR3 coding DNA: TGTGCCACTCAGGGGGGTTATCACAGAACGAACACCGGGGAGCTGTTTTTT.

The genes are TRBV3-1 (or the pseudogene TRBV3-2) and TRBJ1-5; D might be TRBD1 (5 bases). There are 15 residues in the CDR3. The V gene lost 1 base and the J gene lost 2 bases, with 9 bases spanning the gap. In germline, CDR1 is LGHDT, CDR2 YNNKEL (reference sequence). The CDR3 DNA follows: TGTGCCAGCAGCCAAGCAGGGTACGGCAATCAGCCCCAGCATTTT. Protein: CASSQAGYGNQPQHF.

The chain uses TRBV7-9 and TRBJ1-1; D perhaps matches TRBD1 (5 bases). The length of the CDR3 is 11 residues. CDR1 and CDR2 from the germline V gene are SEHNR and FQNEAQ (reference sequence). Trimming shortened V by 2 bases and J by 10 bases, and 8 bases separated the two germline ends. The CDR3 nucleotides read TGTGCCAGCAGCTTAAGACAGAGAGCTTTCTTT. As protein: CASSLRQRAFF.

The V call is TRBV29-1, the J call TRBJ2-3; maybe TRBD1 (5 bases). The CDR3 sequence is 12 residues long. The germline gives CDR1 SQVTM, CDR2 ANQGSEA. V lost 4 bases and J 4 bases, leaving 9 bases between the germline ends. CDR3 sequence reads: CSVARDADTQYF. Written as DNA, the CDR3 is TGCAGCGTTGCCAGGGATGCAGATACGCAGTATTTT.

V usage is TRBV7-2 and J usage is TRBJ2-3; 12 nucleotides line up with TRBD2. CDR1 SGHTA and CDR2 FQGNSA come from the germline V gene. This CDR3 has 14 amino acids. V lost 11 bases to trimming and J lost 8 bases; unmatched junction nucleotides: 11. The CDR3, as DNA: TGTGCCGGGAGACTAGCGGGGGCTCTAGGTACGCAGTATTTT. Encoded protein: CAGRLAGALGTQYF.

The J gene is TRBJ2-3, the V gene TRBV18; 8 nucleotides agree with TRBD1. Trimming at V came to 5 bases and at J to 2 bases, leaving 9 bases not matched to a gene. The length of the CDR3 is 16 residues. Germline CDR1 reads KGHSH; CDR2 reads LQKENI. The CDR3 DNA reads TGTGCCAGCTCAGCCTGGACAGGGTCCTTCACAGATACGCAGTATTTT. Translation: CASSAWTGSFTDTQYF.

The rearrangement uses TRBV5-1 and TRBJ2-2; 8 nucleotides agree with TRBD1. The V and J ends lost 2 bases and 3 bases, in that order; junction bases with no gene match: 6. Per germline, CDR1 SGHRS and CDR2 YFSETQ. The CDR3 runs 16 residues. The chain's CDR3 is CASSFDGTGDTGELFF. CDR3 DNA sequence: TGCGCCAGCAGCTTCGACGGGACAGGTGACACCGGGGAGCTGTTTTTT.

The chain employs TRBV19 and TRBJ1-5, with D perhaps matching TRBD1 (6 bases). This CDR3 comprises 13 residues. Looked up from germline, CDR1 is LNHDA and CDR2 is SQIVND (reference sequence). Trimming cost V 5 bases and J 6 bases, with 11 bases left between them. The CDR3 reads CASSLQGTQPQHF. CDR3 coding DNA: TGTGCCAGTAGTTTACAGGGTACTCAGCCCCAGCATTTT.

V is TRBV5-1 and J is TRBJ1-2, with TRBD1 matching 7 bases. The CDR3 is made up of 12 amino acids. CDR1 and CDR2 from the germline V gene are SGHRS and YFSETQ. The V and J ends lost 4 bases and 13 bases, in that order; junction bases with no gene match: 10. CDR3: CASSEDRHGCTF. CDR3 DNA sequence: TGCGCCAGCAGCGAGGACAGGCACGGATGCACCTTC.

The chain joins TRBV5-4 to TRBJ1-2; TRBD1 is a possible D gene (6 bases). The CDR3 is 14 residues long. The V end was cut by 6 bases, the J end by 3 bases, with 15 bases between. Germline V gene data show CDR1 as SGHNT and CDR2 as YYREEE (reference sequence). In nucleotides, the CDR3 is TGTGCCAGCACCGTTGGACAGACTTACTATGGCTACACCTTC. It codes for CASTVGQTYYGYTF.

V gene TRBV6-5 combines with J gene TRBJ2-7; D remains ambiguous. Germline CDR1 and CDR2: MNHEY and SVGAGI. Trimming removed 6 bases at V and 7 bases at J, with 19 bases between. The CDR3 is 14 amino acids. The CDR3 nucleotides read TGTGCCAGCAGCCTTCAGTGGCCTCCAGGAGAGCAGTACTTC. Protein: CASSLQWPPGEQYF.